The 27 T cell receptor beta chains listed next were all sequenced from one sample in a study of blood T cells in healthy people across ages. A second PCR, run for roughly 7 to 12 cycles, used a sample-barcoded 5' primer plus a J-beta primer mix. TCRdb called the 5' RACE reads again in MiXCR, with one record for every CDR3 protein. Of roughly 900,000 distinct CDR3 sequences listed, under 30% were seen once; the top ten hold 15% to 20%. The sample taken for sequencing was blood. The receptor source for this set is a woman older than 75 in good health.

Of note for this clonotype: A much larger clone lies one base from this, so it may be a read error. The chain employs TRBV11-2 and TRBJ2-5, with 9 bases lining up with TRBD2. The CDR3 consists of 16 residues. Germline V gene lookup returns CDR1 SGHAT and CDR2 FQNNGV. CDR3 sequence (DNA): TGTGTCAGCAGCCCGAGACTAGCGGTGATCCAAGAGACCCAGTACTTC. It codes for CVSSPRLAVIQETQYF.

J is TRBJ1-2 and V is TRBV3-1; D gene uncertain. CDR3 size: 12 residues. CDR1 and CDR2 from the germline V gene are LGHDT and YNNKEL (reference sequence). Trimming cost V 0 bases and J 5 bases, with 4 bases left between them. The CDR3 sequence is CASSQDKYGYTF. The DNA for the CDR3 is TGTGCCAGCAGCCAAGATAAGTATGGCTACACCTTC. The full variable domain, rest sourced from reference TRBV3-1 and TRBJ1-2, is DTAVSQTPKYLVTQMGNDKSIKCEQNLGHDTMYWYKQDSKKFLKIMFSYNNKELIINETVPNRFSPKSPDKAHLNLHINSLELGDSAVYFCASSQDKYGYTFGSGTRLTVV.

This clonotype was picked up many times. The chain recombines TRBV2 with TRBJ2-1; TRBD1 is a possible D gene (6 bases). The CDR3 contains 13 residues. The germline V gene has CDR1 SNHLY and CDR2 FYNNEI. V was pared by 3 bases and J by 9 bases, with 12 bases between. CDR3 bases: TGTGCCAGCAGTGAGCAGGGGCGCACTGAGCAGTTCTTC. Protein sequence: CASSEQGRTEQFF.

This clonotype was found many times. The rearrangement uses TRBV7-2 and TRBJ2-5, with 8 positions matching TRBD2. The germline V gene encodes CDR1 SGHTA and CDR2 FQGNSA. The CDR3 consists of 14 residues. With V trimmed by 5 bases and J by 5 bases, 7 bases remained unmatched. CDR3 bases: TGTGCCAGCAGCGTTAGCGGGGCCGCGGAGACCCAGTACTTC. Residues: CASSVSGAAETQYF.

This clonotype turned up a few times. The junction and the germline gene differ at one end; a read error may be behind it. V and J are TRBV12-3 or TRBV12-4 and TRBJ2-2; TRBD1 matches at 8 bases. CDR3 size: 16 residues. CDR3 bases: TGTGCCTGCAGTTCCAGGACAGGGAGACTCTCCGGGGAGCTGTTTTTT. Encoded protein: CACSSRTGRLSGELFF.

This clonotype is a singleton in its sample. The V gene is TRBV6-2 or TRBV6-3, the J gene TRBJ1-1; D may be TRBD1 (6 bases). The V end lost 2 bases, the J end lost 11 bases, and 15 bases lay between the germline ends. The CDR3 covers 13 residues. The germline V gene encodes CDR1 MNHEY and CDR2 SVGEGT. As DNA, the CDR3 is TGTGCCAGCAGTTACGATGACAGGCTGGGCGCTTTCTTT. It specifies CASSYDDRLGAFF.

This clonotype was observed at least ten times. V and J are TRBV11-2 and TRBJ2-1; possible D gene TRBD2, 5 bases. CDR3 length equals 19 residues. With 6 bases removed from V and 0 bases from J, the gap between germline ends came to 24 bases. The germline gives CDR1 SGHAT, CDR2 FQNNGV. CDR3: CASSTHNAGVGNSYNEQFF. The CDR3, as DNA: TGTGCCAGCAGTACCCACAACGCCGGGGTGGGAAACTCCTACAATGAGCAGTTCTTC.

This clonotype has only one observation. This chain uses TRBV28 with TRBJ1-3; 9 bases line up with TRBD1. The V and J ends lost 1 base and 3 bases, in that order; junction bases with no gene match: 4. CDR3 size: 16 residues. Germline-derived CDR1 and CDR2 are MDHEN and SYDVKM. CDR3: CASSLYGTGLGNTIYF. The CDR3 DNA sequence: TGTGCCAGCAGTTTATACGGGACAGGGCTTGGAAACACCATATATTTT.

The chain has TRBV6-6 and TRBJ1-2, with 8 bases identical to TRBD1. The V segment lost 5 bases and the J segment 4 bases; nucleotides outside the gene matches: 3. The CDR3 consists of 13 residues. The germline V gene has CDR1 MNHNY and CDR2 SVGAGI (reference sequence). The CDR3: CASSDRGTYGYTF. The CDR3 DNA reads TGTGCCAGCAGTGACAGGGGAACCTATGGCTACACCTTC.

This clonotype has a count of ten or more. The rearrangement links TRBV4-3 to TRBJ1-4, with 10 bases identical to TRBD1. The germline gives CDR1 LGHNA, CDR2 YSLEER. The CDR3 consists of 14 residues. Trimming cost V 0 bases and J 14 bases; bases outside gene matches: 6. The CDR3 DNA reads TGCGCCAGCAGCCAAGATTACGGGACAGGGGTCCTGTTTTTT. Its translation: CASSQDYGTGVLFF.

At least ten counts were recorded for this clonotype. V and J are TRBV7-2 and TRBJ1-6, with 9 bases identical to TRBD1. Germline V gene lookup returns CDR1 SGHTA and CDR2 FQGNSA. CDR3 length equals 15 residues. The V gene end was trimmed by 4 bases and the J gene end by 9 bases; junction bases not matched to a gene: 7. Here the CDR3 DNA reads TGTGCCAGCAGCTCCTCCGGGACAGGGAGTTCACCCCTCCACTTT. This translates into CASSSSGTGSSPLHF.

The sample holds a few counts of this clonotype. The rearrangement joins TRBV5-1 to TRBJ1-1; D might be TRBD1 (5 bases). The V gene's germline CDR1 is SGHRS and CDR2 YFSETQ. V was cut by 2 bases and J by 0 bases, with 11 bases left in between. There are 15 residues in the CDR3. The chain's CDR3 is CASSFTGTVNTEAFF. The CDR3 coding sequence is TGCGCCAGCAGCTTCACCGGGACGGTGAACACTGAAGCTTTCTTT.

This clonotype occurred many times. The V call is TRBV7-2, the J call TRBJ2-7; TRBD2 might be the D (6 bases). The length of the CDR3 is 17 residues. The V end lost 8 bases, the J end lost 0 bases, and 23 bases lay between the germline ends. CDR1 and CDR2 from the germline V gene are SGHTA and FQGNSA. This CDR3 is CASSTRAGSPLSYEQYF. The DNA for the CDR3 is TGTGCCAGCTCTACCCGAGCCGGGAGCCCTCTCTCCTACGAGCAGTACTTC.

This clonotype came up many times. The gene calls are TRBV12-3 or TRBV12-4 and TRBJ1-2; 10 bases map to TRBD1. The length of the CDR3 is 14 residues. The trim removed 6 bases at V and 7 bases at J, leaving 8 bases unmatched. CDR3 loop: CASRRQGAIGGYTF. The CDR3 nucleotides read TGTGCCAGCAGAAGACAGGGGGCGATAGGTGGCTACACCTTC.

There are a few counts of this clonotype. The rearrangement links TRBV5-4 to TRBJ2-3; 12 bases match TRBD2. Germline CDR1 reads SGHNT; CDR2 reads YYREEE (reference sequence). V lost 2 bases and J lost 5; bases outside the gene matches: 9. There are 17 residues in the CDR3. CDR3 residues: CASSLGASGGAGDTQYF. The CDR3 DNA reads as TGTGCCAGCAGCTTAGGGGCTAGCGGGGGGGCCGGAGATACGCAGTATTTT. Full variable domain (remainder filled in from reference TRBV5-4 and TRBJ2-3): ETGVTQSPTHLIKTRGQQVTLRCSSQSGHNTVSWYQQALGQGPQFIFQYYREEENGRGNFPPRFSGLQFPNYSSELNVNALELDDSALYLCASSLGASGGAGDTQYFGPGTRLTVL.

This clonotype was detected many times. CDR3 protein: CASSTTLGGETQYF. DNA for the CDR3: TGTGCCAGCTCAACGACCCTGGGGGGAGAGACCCAGTACTTC. The chain combines TRBV18 with TRBJ2-5; D might be TRBD2 (6 bases). Germline CDR1 is KGHSH and CDR2 is LQKENI. The V end lost 5 bases, the J end lost 4 bases, and 14 bases lay between the germline ends. The CDR3 runs 14 residues.

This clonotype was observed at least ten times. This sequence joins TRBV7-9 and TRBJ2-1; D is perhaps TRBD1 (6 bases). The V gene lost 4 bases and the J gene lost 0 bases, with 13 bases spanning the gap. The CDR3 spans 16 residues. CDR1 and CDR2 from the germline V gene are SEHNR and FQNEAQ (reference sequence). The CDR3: CASSSGQRGSYNEQFF. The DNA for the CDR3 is TGTGCCAGCAGCTCGGGACAACGCGGCTCCTACAATGAGCAGTTCTTC.

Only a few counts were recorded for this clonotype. In nucleotides, the CDR3 is TGTGCCAGCAGCCCCCTTACTAGCGGGAAAGAGACCCAGTACTTC. This codes for CASSPLTSGKETQYF. The chain uses TRBV7-8 and TRBJ2-5; 10 bases fit TRBD2. This CDR3 is built from 15 residues. The junction had 6 bases not matched to a gene; V was cut back by 5 bases and J by 3 bases. The V gene's germline CDR1 is SGHVS and CDR2 FQNEAQ.

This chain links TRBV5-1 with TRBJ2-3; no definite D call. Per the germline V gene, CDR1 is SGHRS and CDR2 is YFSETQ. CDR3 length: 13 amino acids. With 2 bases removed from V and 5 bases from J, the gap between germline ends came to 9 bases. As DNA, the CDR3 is TGCGCCAGCAGCTTCCCGGTGGAAGATACGCAGTATTTT. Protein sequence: CASSFPVEDTQYF.

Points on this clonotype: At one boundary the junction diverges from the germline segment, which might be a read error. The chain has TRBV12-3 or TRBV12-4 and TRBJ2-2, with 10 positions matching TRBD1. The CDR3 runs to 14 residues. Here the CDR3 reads CASSLGQGTGERFF. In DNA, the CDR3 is TGTGCCAGCAGTTTGGGACAGGGGACCGGGGAGCGGTTTTTT.

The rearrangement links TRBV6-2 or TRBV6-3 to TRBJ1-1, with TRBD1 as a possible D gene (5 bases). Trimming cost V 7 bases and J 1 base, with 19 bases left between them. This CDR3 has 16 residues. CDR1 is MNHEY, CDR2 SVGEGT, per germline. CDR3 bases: TGTGCCAGCACCCTCACCTTGACAGTATCGAACACTGAAGCTTTCTTT. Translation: CASTLTLTVSNTEAFF.

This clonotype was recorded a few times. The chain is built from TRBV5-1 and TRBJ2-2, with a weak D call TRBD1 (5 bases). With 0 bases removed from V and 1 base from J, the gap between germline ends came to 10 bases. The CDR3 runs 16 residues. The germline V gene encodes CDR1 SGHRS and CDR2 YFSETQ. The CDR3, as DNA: TGCGCCAGCAGCTTGGTGGTTACAGGGAACACCGGGGAGCTGTTTTTT. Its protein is CASSLVVTGNTGELFF.

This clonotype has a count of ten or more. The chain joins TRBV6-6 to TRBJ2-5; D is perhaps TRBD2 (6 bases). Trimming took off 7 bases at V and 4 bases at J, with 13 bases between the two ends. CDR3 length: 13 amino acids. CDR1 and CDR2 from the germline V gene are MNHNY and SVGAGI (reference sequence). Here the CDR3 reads CASTPPGGETQYF. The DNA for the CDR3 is TGTGCCAGCACCCCTCCCGGGGGAGAGACCCAGTACTTC.

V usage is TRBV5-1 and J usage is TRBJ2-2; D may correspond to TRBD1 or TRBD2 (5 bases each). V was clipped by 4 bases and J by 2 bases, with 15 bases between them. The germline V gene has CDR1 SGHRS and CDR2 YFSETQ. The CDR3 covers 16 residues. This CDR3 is CASSAGTATNTGELFF. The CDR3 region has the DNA TGCGCCAGCAGCGCCGGGACCGCTACCAACACCGGGGAGCTGTTTTTT.

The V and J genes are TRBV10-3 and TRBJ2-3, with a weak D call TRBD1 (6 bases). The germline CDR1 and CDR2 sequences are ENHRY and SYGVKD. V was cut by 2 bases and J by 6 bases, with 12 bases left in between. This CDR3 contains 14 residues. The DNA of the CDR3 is TGTGCCATCAGTGAGCCCAGGGGTGCGGATACGCAGTATTTT. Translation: CAISEPRGADTQYF.

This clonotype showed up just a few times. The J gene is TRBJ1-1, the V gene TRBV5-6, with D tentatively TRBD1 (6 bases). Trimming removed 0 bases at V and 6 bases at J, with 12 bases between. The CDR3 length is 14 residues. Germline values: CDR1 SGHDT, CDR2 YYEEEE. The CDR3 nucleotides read TGTGCCAGCAGCTTGGCGGGGGGGCCGGCTGAAGCTTTCTTT. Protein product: CASSLAGGPAEAFF. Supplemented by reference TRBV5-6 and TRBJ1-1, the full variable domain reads DAGVTQSPTHLIKTRGQQVTLRCSPKSGHDTVSWYQQALGQGPQFIFQYYEEEERQRGNFPDRFSGHQFPNYSSELNVNALLLGDSALYLCASSLAGGPAEAFFGQGTRLTVV.

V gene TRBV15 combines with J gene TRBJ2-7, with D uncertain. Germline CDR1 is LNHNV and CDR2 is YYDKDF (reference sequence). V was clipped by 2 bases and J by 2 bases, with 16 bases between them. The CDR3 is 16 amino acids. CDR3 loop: CATSRQRRGPTYEQYF. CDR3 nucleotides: TGTGCCACCAGCAGACAGCGACGTGGCCCTACCTACGAGCAGTACTTC.